This TCR beta chain was sequenced in a study of beta chain features in type 1 diabetes. Study context: Researchers looked at 85 million to 110 million sorted cells across all samples.

Reverse transcription of all isolated RNA meant that expressed TCRB transcripts were sequenced. Here immunoSEQ multiplex PCR was the method, and the copy in TCRdb shows in-frame clones only, minus some. This sample has 680,000 or so clones, with roughly 16% found just once. The CDR3 totals 13 residues. V was cut by 3 bases and J by 1 base, with 6 bases left in between. Germline-derived CDR1 and CDR2 are KGHSH and LQKENI. Regarding the study as a whole: Fewer insertions but more deletions were seen at VDJ junctions in type 1 diabetes patients.

In regard to this clone: The antigen is undetermined. This CDR3 is also generated by other DNA sequences in the sample.

The material sequenced was naive CD4+ T cells from blood. This chain connects TRBV18 to TRBJ1-1; D uncertain. The sequence was collected from a man younger than 30 in good health. CDR3 DNA: TGTGCCAGCTCACCTCAATCGAACACTGAAGCTTTCTTT. It translates to CASSPQSNTEAFF.